This TCR beta chain was profiled in a study of T cell changes during pregnancy in multiple sclerosis. This clone occurred once. Sequencing was performed with immunoSEQ multiplex PCR; in TCRdb, only in-frame clones are kept and a portion is missing. The repertoire has 60,000 to 75,000 clones, about 93% of them found once; the top ten carry 2.5% to 4%. The CDR3 is made up of 15 amino acids. The germline CDR1 and CDR2 sequences are MNHEY and SMNVEV (reference sequence). Trimming took 7 bases from V and 4 from J; bases not matched to a gene: 8. The clonotype was recovered from a female donor with multiple sclerosis, enrolled in a pregnancy study. The sample was CD8+ T cells from peripheral blood mononuclear cells, taken in the second trimester of pregnancy. The genes are TRBV27 and TRBJ2-1, with 9 bases lining up with TRBD2. In nucleotides, the CDR3 is TGTGCCAGCATGACCGGACTAGCGATTTACAATGAGCAGTTCTTC. It encodes CASMTGLAIYNEQFF.